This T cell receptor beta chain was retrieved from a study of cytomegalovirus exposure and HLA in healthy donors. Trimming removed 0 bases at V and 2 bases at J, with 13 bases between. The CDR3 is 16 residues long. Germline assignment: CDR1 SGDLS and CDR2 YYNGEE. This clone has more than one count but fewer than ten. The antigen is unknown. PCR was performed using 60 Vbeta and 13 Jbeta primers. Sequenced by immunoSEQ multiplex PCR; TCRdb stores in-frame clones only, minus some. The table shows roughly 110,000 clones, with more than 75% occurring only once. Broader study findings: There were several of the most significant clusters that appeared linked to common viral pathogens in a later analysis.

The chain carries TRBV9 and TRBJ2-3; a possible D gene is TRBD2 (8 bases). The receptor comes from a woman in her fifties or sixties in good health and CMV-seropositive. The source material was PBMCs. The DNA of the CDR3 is TGTGCCAGCAGCGTAGGACAGGGACTAGACACAGATACGCAGTATTTT. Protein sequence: CASSVGQGLDTDTQYF.